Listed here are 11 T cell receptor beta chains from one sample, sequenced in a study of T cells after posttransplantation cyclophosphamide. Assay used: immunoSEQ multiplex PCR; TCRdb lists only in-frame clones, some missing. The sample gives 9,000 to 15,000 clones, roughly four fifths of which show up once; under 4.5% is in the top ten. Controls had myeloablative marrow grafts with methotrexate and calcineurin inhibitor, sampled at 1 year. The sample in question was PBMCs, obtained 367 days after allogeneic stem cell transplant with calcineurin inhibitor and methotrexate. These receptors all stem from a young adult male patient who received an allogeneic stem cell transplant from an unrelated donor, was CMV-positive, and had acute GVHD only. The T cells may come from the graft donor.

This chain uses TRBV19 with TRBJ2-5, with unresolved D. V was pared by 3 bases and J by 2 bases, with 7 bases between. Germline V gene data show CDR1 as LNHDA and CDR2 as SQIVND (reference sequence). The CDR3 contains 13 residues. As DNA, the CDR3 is TGTGCCAGTAGTATGAGTTATCAAGAGACCCAGTACTTC. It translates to CASSMSYQETQYF. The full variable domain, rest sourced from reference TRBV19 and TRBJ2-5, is DGGITQSPKYLFRKEGQNVTLSCEQNLNHDAMYWYRQDPGQGLRLIYYSQIVNDFQKGDIAEGYSVSREKKESFPLTVTSAQKNPTAFYLCASSMSYQETQYFGPGTRLLVL.

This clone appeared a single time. CDR3 amino acids: CASSFGGYSYEQYF. The CDR3 nucleotides read TGTGCCAGCAGCTTCGGCGGGTACTCCTACGAGCAGTACTTC. The chain has TRBV7-9 and TRBJ2-7, with a tentative D call TRBD2 (5 bases). The CDR3 extends over 14 amino acids. Deletions cut 3 bases from V and 0 bases from J, with 9 bases between. Germline assignment: CDR1 SEHNR and CDR2 FQNEAQ (reference sequence).

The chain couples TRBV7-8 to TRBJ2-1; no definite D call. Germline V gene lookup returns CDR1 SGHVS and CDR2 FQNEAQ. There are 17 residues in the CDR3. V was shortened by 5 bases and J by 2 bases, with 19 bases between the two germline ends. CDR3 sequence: CASSLPLGFSTYNEQFF. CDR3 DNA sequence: TGTGCCAGCAGCCTTCCTCTCGGGTTCAGCACCTACAATGAGCAGTTCTTC.

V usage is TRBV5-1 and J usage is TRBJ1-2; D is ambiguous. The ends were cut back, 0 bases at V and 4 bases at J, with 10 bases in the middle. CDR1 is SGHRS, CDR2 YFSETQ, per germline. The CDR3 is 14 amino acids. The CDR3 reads CASSLDKWSYGYTF. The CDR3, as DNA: TGCGCCAGCAGCTTGGACAAGTGGTCCTATGGCTACACCTTC.

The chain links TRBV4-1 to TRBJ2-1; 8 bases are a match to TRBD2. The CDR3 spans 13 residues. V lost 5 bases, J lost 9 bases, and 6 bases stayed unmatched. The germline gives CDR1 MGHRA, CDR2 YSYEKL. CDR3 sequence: CASSVGRDTEQFF. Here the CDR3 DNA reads TGCGCCAGCAGCGTCGGGAGGGACACTGAGCAGTTCTTC.

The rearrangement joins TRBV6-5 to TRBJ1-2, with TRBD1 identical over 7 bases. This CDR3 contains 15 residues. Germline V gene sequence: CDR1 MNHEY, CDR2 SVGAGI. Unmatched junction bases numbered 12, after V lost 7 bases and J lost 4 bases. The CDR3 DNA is TGTGCCAGCACCCACAAGGACAGGACAATCTATGGCTACACCTTC. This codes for CASTHKDRTIYGYTF.

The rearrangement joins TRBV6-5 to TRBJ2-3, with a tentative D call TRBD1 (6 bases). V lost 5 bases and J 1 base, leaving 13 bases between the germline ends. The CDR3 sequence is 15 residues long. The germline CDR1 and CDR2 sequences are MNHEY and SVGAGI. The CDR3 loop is CASSRSPGGTDTQYF. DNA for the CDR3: TGTGCCAGCAGTCGCTCCCCAGGGGGCACAGATACGCAGTATTTT.

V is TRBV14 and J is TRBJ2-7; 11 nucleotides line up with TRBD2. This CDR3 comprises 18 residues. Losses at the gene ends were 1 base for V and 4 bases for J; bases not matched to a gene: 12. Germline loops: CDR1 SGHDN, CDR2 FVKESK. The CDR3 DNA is TGTGCCAGCAGCCAAGTTAAGGAAATAGCGGGAGGGCGGTACGAGCAGTACTTC. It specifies CASSQVKEIAGGRYEQYF.

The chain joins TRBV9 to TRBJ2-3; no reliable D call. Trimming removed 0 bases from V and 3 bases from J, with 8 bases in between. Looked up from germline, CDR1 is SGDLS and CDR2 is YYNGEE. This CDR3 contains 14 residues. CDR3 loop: CASSVGPTTDTQYF. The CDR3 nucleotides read TGTGCCAGCAGCGTAGGGCCCACGACAGATACGCAGTATTTT. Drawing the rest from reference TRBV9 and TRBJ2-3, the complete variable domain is DSGVTQTPKHLITATGQRVTLRCSPRSGDLSVYWYQQSLDQGLQFLIQYYNGEERAKGNILERFSAQQFPDLHSELNLSSLELGDSALYFCASSVGPTTDTQYFGPGTRLTVL.

The CDR3 spells CASSLAEQGPQHF. Written as DNA, the CDR3 is TGTGCCAGCAGCTTAGCGGAGCAGGGGCCCCAGCATTTT. The gene calls are TRBV7-2 and TRBJ1-5; a possible D gene is TRBD1 (5 bases). The CDR3 spans 13 residues. V lost 0 bases and J 9 bases, leaving 9 bases between the germline ends. The germline V gene has CDR1 SGHTA and CDR2 FQGNSA. The complete variable domain, with remaining parts taken from reference TRBV7-2 and TRBJ1-5, reads GAGVSQSPSNKVTEKGKDVELRCDPISGHTALYWYRQSLGQGLEFLIYFQGNSAPDKSGLPSDRFSAERTGGSVSTLTIQRTQQEDSAVYLCASSLAEQGPQHFGDGTRLSIL.

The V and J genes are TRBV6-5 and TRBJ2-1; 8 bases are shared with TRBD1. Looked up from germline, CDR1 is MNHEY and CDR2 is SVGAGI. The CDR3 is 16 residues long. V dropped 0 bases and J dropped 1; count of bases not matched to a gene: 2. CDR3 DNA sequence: TGTGCCAGCAGTTACTCCAGGGGGCCGTCCTACAATGAGCAGTTCTTC. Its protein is CASSYSRGPSYNEQFF.